This section outlines one TCR beta chain sequence together with its context. Measured with immunoSEQ multiplex PCR; TCRdb has only the in-frame clones, and not every one. The data hold 100,000 or so clones, with 94% observed a single time. This entry belongs to a study of siplizumab effects on memory and regulatory T cells. CDR1 is MDHEN and CDR2 is SYDVKM in the germline V gene. V was trimmed by 3 bases and J by 9 bases, leaving 21 bases between them. This CDR3 comprises 16 residues. The rearrangement joins TRBV28 to TRBJ2-4; D unresolved. Sequences were obtained from Tregs sorted from blood. The sequence was collected from a human donor in good health. For the CDR3, the DNA is TGTGCCAGCAGTTTTGGTGGCGGTCTCTCCTGGGGCATTCAGTACTTC. Protein sequence: CASSFGGGLSWGIQYF.